This T cell receptor beta chain was recorded in a study of T cells in Graves' hyperthyroidism and ophthalmopathy. About this clonotype: No antigen is known for it.

The CDR3 extends over 15 amino acids. The germline V gene has CDR1 SEHNR and CDR2 FQNEAQ (reference sequence). Trimming removed 5 bases from V and 7 bases from J; junction bases left unmatched: 7. The study excluded patients with uncontrolled infection, other autoimmune disease, pregnancy or lactation. It was around 10 ml of fresh peripheral blood that supplied the PBMCs. Findings of the study overall: For ophthalmopathy, model prediction preceded onset by a median about 6 months. Blood shared most expanded thyroid clonotypes above 0.001.

The TCR beta CDR3 regions underwent amplification using RNA transcripts as the source. TCR CDR3 regions were first amplified by RT-PCR with HTBI primers. TCRdb itself ran the multiplex PCR reads through MiXCR, one entry per CDR3 protein. The sample records approximately 300,000 distinct CDR3 sequences, less than 20% being singletons. V and J are TRBV7-9 and TRBJ1-6; 8 nucleotides align to TRBD1. Source material: blood. The origin of this receptor is a middle-aged man with Graves' ophthalmopathy. The CDR3: CASSARGQENSPLHF. In DNA form, the CDR3 reads TGTGCCAGCAGCGCCCGGGGACAGGAAAATTCACCCCTCCACTTT.